This TCR beta chain was observed in a study of cytomegalovirus exposure and HLA in healthy donors (TCRdb year 2017). For context, the study as a whole: According to an earlier analysis of several hundred of the donors, roughly 180 million T cells yielded roughly 110 million unique TCR beta sequences and approximately 300 Gb of sequence data. Using immunosequencing, the study profiled T cell repertoires from around 670 subjects and related those repertoires to cytomegalovirus serostatus. A later genetic analysis took genome-wide SNP genotypes for 398 of the 666 donors and used that subset as a discovery cohort. Five DR-DQ haplotypes were treated as single units for association and clustering because of strong linkage in the cohort. Along with the roughly 610-subject first cohort, a separate validation cohort of over 90 different subjects was used. Alongside the repertoire data, information on donor age, sex, ethnicity and CMV serostatus was compiled. All discovery cohort repertoires had been generated on a single sequencing platform. A later analysis re-analyzed previously published TCR beta repertoires from roughly 600 donors and added high-resolution HLA genotyping to study TCR occurrence patterns. The later analysis used no new phenotypic data to find candidate immune exposures, relying instead on TCR beta sequences and their occurrence across donors. An early release that covered about 600 HLA-typed donors contained about 300 gigabases of sequencing data and about 93 million unique TCR sequences. Class I and class II HLA loci were covered by the typing at four-digit resolution. Of the approximately 370 genotyped donors, 75% to 85% were placed in the genetic ancestry cluster associated with self-reported Caucasian donors. High-throughput TCR immunosequencing, statistical association of individual TCRs with disease status, and machine learning were combined to predict cytomegalovirus infection status. The number of donors typed differed by locus, with roughly 629-640 for A, B, C, DRB1 and DQB1, roughly 550 for DQA1, nearly 610 for DPA1, and some 440 for DPB1. In an earlier analysis of 587 of the donors, high-throughput TCR beta sequencing was used to judge whether each TCR beta V gene segment behaved as functional or pseudogenic. Among approximately 370 genotyped donors of the cohort, an average of about 220,000 unique TCR beta nucleotide sequences was sequenced per donor, of which approximately 18% were non-productive. The study aimed to test whether signatures of past pathogen exposure could be identified by cataloging public T cell receptors. Here is what the overall study found, with its caveats: Some IMGT-functional V segments, including TRBV6-2 and TRBV6-3, could not be told apart with the 87-base-pair reads, so those segments were excluded. According to a later analysis, most CMV-associated TCR beta chains appeared to be HLA-restricted, and the HLA associations seemed to be driven largely by CMV exposure. A later analysis found that TCR association rates varied across HLA loci, with DRB1 alleles showing the most associated TCRs and HLA-C alleles the fewest. The only immune exposure information available for the cohort was CMV serostatus. Because counts were too low, under 20 rarely observed V segments, including chromosome 9 orphons, were left out of the earlier analysis of approximately 500 of the donors. A further reported finding was that TCR beta sequences accurately predicted the HLA-A and HLA-B alleles for most subjects in the first cohort. Sequencing depth was assumed to be roughly uniform across donors in the presence/absence analyses, though that assumption may not hold. At a false discovery rate of 0.05, a later analysis linked 15,000 to 20,000 TCR beta sequences to specific HLA alleles. In this cohort, only TCR beta chains were sequenced, and detectable features were limited by the absence of alpha or paired-chain data. It was suggested by the authors that the approach could potentially be generalized to other disease states and immunological phenotypes. The study listed 170 or so TCR beta chains as associated with cytomegalovirus. Cytomegalovirus status was reported to be diagnosed by the classifier with high specificity and sensitivity in both the original and validation cohorts. The sequencing pipeline was judged likely to have produced a cluster of highly shared sequence variants as a technical artifact. In vitro tests confirmed that three of the cytomegalovirus-associated TCR beta chains recognize cytomegalovirus antigens. A later analysis reported that several top co-occurrence clusters appeared linked to parvovirus B19, influenza, CMV and Epstein-Barr virus. Because some donors lacked HLA typing at each locus, the association tests relied only on the typed subset. When HLA alleles, especially DR and DQ, strongly co-occurred, TCR associations were difficult to assign to individual alleles. A later analysis found that HLA-associated TCR beta chains were more clonally expanded and had lower generation probabilities than equally common non-associated chains. Linkage disequilibrium might explain the correlated functional status among segregating V segments, but an unknown experimental factor could not be ruled out. Most TCR sequences were seen in very few donors, while some public TCRs were found in many individuals. In a later genetic analysis, fewer N-insertions in productive TCRs were reported among donors in an Asian-associated ancestry cluster than the roughly 700-donor mean. A later genetic analysis associated a missense DCLRE1C variant with V-gene and J-gene trimming of TCR beta chains, and an independent cohort replicated the association. Broadly in line with IMGT annotations, most TCR beta V segments showed up in productive rearrangements about 87% or about 30% of the time in an earlier analysis of several hundred of the donors.

This clone was seen a few times. It has no known antigen specificity. Per-base quality was not reported, and no clone a single base away is much larger than it. Spanning cysteine to phenylalanine, the CDR3 consists of 15 amino acids. Just CDR3 DNA is preserved here, 45 bases in frame from base 1. V sheds 5 bases and J sheds 8 bases, leaving 19 bases between their ends. The germline V gene (reference sequence) gives CDR1 as SSHAT and CDR2 as FNYEAQ. The library was generated by the immunoSEQ multiplex PCR assay. A mixture of 60 forward primers for TCR Vbeta segments and 13 reverse primers for TCR Jbeta segments was used in the multiplex PCR. The CDR3 region of rearranged TCR beta genes was amplified from genomic DNA with a multiplex PCR assay. Amplified TCR beta libraries were sequenced as 87-base-pair reads on the Illumina HiSeq System. The authors' pipeline ran thus. A later analysis counted tens of millions of unique TCR beta chains across the 600 to 850 repertoires, and roughly 11 million of these chains were shared by at least two donors. Raw reads were error-corrected and collapsed into unique sequences with a nearest-neighbor algorithm that merged closely related sequences to remove PCR and sequencing errors. Alignment of CDR3 sequences to IMGT reference sequences was used to assign V, D and J gene segments. For a sequence to be retained, a match of at least six nucleotides was required to both a V gene segment and a J gene segment. Rearrangements were called productive when the CDR3 lacked stop codons and stayed in frame with V and J; all others were non-productive. Following IMGT convention, CDR3 was defined as the stretch from the second conserved V-encoded cysteine up to the conserved J-encoded phenylalanine. Sequences without an unambiguous match to a single V gene segment were excluded from the earlier analysis of about 630 of the donors. An earlier analysis of fewer than 750 of the donors classified V segments as functional when productive rearrangements were above 56.7% and as segregating when the standard deviation between donors was above 5%. A statistical classification framework was built for diagnosing cytomegalovirus status from the catalog of TCR beta chain sequences. A later analysis assigned V and J genes by comparing TCR nucleotide sequences with IMGT/GENE-DB human TR gene sequences. A later analysis assigned CDR3 sequences and most-parsimonious VDJ recombination scenarios with the TCRdist pipeline. In a later analysis, every TCR beta chain was defined by the combination of its CDR3 amino acid sequence and its V-gene family, and reads without a unique V-gene family were dropped. To address suspected cross-contamination and a sequencing artifact, a later analysis removed around 590 highly shared, low-generation-probability nucleotide sequences. In a later analysis, a clonal expansion index was calculated for each public chain from normalized within-repertoire ranks of inferred template counts. In a later analysis, generation probabilities were computed using a VDJ recombination model fitted to out-of-frame rearrangements, and the results were checked against IGoR. In a later analysis, TCR-TCR, TCR-HLA and TCR-CMV co-occurrence was scored with hypergeometric tests, and a repertoire-size bias correction was applied to TCR pairs. In a later analysis, false discovery rates were estimated by permuting HLA or CMV assignments 20 times. In a later analysis, co-occurring TCRs were grouped using DBSCAN, and TCRdist sequence similarity was added for clustering within HLA-allele-positive subsets. For co-occurrence clustering, repertoires with fewer than 30,000 or more than 120,000 public chains were excluded, along with a handful of repertoires with anomalous nucleotide sharing. The table was pulled from immuneACCESS by TCRdb, which kept in-frame rearrangements only. Such tables lose some clones; where checked, under half of the loss comes from unresolved V genes, and the rest has no known cause. Clonal size and the V and J genes are those of that table, whereas D and trimming came from the DNA. The sample profile shows 160,000 or so clones; about four fifths of them were found once. The top ten clones comprise 6% to 9% of the sample.

In total, fewer than 750 healthy bone marrow donors made up the cohort. Cohort members were all nominally healthy when sampled, although unrecorded immune exposures were likely present. The donor was CMV seropositive and belonged to the group of about 290 seropositive cohort members. A peripheral blood sample was collected from each donor, and TCR beta sequencing was performed on peripheral blood mononuclear cells. Genomic DNA extraction from the blood cell samples was performed with the Qiagen DNeasy Blood Extraction Kit. The V gene is TRBV7-7 and the J gene is TRBJ2-1, with TRBD1 perhaps the D gene, on 6 matching bases. This clonotype was obtained from a woman in her 30s in good health and CMV-seropositive. The sequencing sample was made of PBMCs. The nucleotide sequence is TGTGCCAGCAGCCTACTGCTAGGGACACTGGATGAGCAGTTCTTC. It translates as CASSLLLGTLDEQFF. Extended through the reference TRBV7-7 and TRBJ2-1 proteins, this CDR3 yields the full variable domain: GAGVSQSPRYKVTKRGQDVTLRCDPISSHATLYWYQQALGQGPEFLTYFNYEAQPDKSGLPSDRFSAERPEGSISTLTIQRTEQRDSAMYRCASSLLLGTLDEQFFGPGTRLTVL.